This TCR beta chain appears in the sequencing data of a study of liver allograft versus peripheral blood T cells. Study details: Repertoires of T cell receptors in transplanted livers were compared with recipients' peripheral blood repertoires.

TCRdb passed the reads through MiXCR, listing each CDR3 protein once. Of about 16,000 distinct CDR3 sequences in the sample, around 23% were seen once. Study outcomes and limitations: Peripheral blood reportedly held T cell receptor repertoires that differed from those inside liver allografts.

This clonotype was seen only a few times. Antigen: not known. The receptor was isolated from a human patient who had a liver transplant. Some of the T cells may derive from the graft donor.

CDR3 bases: TGTGCCAGCTCACCAGGACTACTCAACACAGATACGCAGTATTTT. Protein sequence: CASSPGLLNTDTQYF. The chain is built from TRBV18 and TRBJ2-3; maybe TRBD2 (6 bases). The CDR3 has 15 residues. V shed 2 bases and J shed 2 bases, with 11 bases lying between them. Germline-derived CDR1 and CDR2 are KGHSH and LQKENI.